This T cell receptor beta chain was sequenced for a study of blood T cell repertoires in COVID-19. The wider study: Sites in the United States, Italy and Spain provided acute and convalescent COVID-19 samples.

Trimming shortened V by 5 bases and J by 1 base, and 17 bases separated the two germline ends. The germline CDR1 and CDR2 sequences are LNHDA and SQIVND (reference sequence). The CDR3 runs 16 residues. This table comes from immunoSEQ multiplex PCR, and its TCRdb copy is limited to in-frame clones, with some not included. In the table there are about 190,000 clones, around 90% of which are singletons. This clonotype was sampled from a man between 60 and 75 years old with active or convalescent COVID-19. What was sequenced was peripheral blood. The chain joins TRBV19 to TRBJ1-1, with a possible D match to TRBD1 (5 bases). As DNA, the CDR3 is TGTGCCAGTAGTCTCGCAGGGAAAGCTGGGAACACTGAAGCTTTCTTT. Protein: CASSLAGKAGNTEAFF.